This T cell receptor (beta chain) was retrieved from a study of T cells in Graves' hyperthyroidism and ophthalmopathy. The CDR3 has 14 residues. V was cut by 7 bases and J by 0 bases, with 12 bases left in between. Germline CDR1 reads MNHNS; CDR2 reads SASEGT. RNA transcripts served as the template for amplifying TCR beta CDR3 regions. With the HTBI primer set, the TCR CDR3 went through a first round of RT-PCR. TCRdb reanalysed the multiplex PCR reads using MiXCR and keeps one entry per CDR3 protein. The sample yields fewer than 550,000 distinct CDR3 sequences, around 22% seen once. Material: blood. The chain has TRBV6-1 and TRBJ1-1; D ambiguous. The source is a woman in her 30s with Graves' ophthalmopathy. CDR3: CASTQEYMNTEAFF. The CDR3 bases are TGTGCCAGCACCCAGGAGTACATGAACACTGAAGCTTTCTTT.